This TCR beta chain comes out of a study of CD8 T cells in ankylosing spondylitis. A single record per CDR3 protein comes from TCRdb applying MiXCR to the 5' RACE reads. This sample has about 540,000 distinct CDR3 sequences, with approximately 12% found just once. As to this clonotype: The target antigen is unknown.

V trimming: 4 bases; J trimming: 7 bases; junction bases outside the gene matches: 9. The CDR3 covers 16 residues. CDR1 and CDR2 from the germline V gene are SGHDN and FVKESK. The study's findings and limits: Made up of 7 to 9 highly homologous variants, a TCR beta motif appeared characteristic of ankylosing spondylitis blood.

This TCR derives from a male donor with ankylosing spondylitis. The sequenced material came from blood, either unsorted or a sorted T cell fraction (not recorded which). The chain uses TRBV14 and TRBJ2-3, with TRBD2 matching 12 bases. The chain's CDR3 is CASSLGLAGSVNTQYF. The CDR3 DNA sequence: TGTGCCAGCAGCCTCGGACTAGCGGGAAGCGTTAATACGCAGTATTTT.